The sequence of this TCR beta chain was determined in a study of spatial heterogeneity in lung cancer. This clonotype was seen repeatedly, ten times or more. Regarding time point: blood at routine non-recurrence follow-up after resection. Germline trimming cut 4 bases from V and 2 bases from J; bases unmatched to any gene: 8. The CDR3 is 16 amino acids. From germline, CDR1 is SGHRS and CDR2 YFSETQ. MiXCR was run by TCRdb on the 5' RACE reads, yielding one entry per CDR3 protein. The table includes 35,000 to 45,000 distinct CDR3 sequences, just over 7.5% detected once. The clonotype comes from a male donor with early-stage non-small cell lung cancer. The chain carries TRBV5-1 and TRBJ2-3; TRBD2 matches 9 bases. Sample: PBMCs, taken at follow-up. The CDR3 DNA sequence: TGCGCCAGCAGCCGAGGCAGCGGGGGGACCACAGATACGCAGTATTTT. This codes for CASSRGSGGTTDTQYF.